What follows is one T cell receptor (beta chain) and its context. Antigen unknown. TCRdb reprocessed the reads via MiXCR and lists one record per CDR3 protein. Counted here are hundreds of thousands of distinct CDR3 sequences, 29% occurring once; the ten biggest clones make up around 19%. The data are from a study of T cell repertoires in cytomegalovirus infection. Study-level information: Indicated by public TCR beta signatures were CMV infection and matching HLA type. Findings and caveats of the study: The response measured ex vivo was dominated by TCR beta clonotypes (HLA-C-restricted and CMV-specific).

V lost 4 bases and J 8 bases, leaving 20 bases between the germline ends. The CDR3 runs 15 residues. CDR1 and CDR2 (germline): MDHEN, SYDVKM. The material was cultured PBMCs, obtained from culture after CMV antigen stimulation. This TCR was sampled from a human donor in good health (CMV status not recorded). Some clones in this sample may be carry-over from other donors' samples. The genes are TRBV28 and TRBJ1-2; a possible D gene is TRBD1 (6 bases). The CDR3 loop reads CASSSAFSGAGGYTF. Written as DNA, the CDR3 is TGTGCCAGCAGTTCCGCCTTTTCAGGGGCTGGCGGCTACACCTTC.